The sequence of this TCR beta chain was determined in a study of vaccination effects on CD4 cells after COVID-19. In the study overall: Within the ViraFEST assay, antigen-specific CD4+ T cells underwent expansion with viral peptide pools prior to sequencing. Post-vaccine specimens arrived a median 72 days past the second dose. Study results and limitations: Pronounced clonal contraction occurred in clones induced by infection and by vaccine late after vaccination.

Germline V gene data show CDR1 as GTSNPN and CDR2 as SVGIG (reference sequence). V shed 1 base and J shed 4 bases, with 16 bases lying between them. The CDR3 length is 16 residues. The data were produced by immunoSEQ multiplex PCR, yet TCRdb's version contains in-frame clones alone and is incomplete. The table records 35,000 to 55,000 clones, 76% of them present only once. Remarks on this clone: Its antigen is as yet unknown.

Culturing for ten to eleven days preceded CD4+ T cell isolation. This individual contracted SARS-CoV-2 between March and December 2020, as verified by PCR. The vaccine given was either BNT162b2 or mRNA-1273, in two doses. The TCR comes from a human donor who had a prior SARS-CoV-2 infection. The source material was CD4+ T cells from PBMCs cultured without peptide, sampled after COVID-19 vaccination. This chain uses TRBV30 with TRBJ1-4; no clear D gene. DNA of the CDR3: TGTGCCTGGAGTGCCGACGGAAATGGATTTAATGAAAAACTGTTTTTT. Translation: CAWSADGNGFNEKLFF.